The source of this TCR beta chain is a study of T cells after yellow fever vaccination. Notes on the study in general: Most primary-vaccination clones reappeared after the booster (96% CD4, 75% to 90% CD8). A small share of clonotypes appeared in both CD4 and CD8 compartments. Abundant bulk-derived clonotypes could contaminate FACS-sorted repertoires.

This clonotype was seen a few times. Its antigen is currently unknown. V shed 6 bases and J 1 base; nucleotides not matched to a gene: 6. CDR3 length: 14 residues. The V gene's germline CDR1 is DFQATT and CDR2 SNEGSKA (reference sequence). Making TCR cDNA involved 5'RACE template switching, which added UMIs and a universal primer site. Each CDR3 protein gets one entry after TCRdb re-called the 5' RACE reads with MiXCR. This table has some 350,000 distinct CDR3 sequences, 8.7% appearing once. The sample consisted of PBMCs, taken on the day of the first yellow fever vaccination. The rearrangement uses TRBV20-1 and TRBJ2-5, with TRBD2 identical over 9 bases. The receptor was isolated from a man between 18 and 29 years old who received the YFV17D yellow fever vaccine. The CDR3 DNA reads TGCAGTGCCGGCGGGGGGGGGCCCCAAGAGACCCAGTACTTC. Translating it yields CSAGGGGPQETQYF.